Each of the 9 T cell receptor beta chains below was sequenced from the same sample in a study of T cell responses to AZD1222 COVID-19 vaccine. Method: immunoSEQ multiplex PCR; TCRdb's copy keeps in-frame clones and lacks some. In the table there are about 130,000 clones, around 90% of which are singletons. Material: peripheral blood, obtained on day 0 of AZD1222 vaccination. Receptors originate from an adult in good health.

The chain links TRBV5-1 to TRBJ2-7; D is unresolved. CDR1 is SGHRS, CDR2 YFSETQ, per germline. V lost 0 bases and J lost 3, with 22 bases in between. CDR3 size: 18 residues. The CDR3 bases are TGCGCCAGCAGCTTGGCCGGCACCGTACCCCGCACATTCTACGAGCAGTACTTC. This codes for CASSLAGTVPRTFYEQYF.

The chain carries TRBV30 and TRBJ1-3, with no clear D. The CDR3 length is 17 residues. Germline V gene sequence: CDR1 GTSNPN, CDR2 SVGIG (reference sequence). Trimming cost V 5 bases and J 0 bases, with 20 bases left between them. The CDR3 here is CAWHSAQLVLSGNTIYF. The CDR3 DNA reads TGTGCCTGGCATAGCGCTCAACTAGTCCTCTCTGGAAACACCATATATTTT.

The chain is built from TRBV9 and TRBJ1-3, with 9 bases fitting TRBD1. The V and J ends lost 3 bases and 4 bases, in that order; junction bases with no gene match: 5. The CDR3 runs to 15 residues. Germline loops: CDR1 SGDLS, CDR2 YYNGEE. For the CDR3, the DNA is TGTGCCAGCAGCGCCGTGACAGGGGGAGGAAACACCATATATTTT. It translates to CASSAVTGGGNTIYF.

Here the CDR3 reads CASGRLAPRAEQFF. The CDR3, as DNA: TGTGCCAGCGGGAGACTAGCACCCCGGGCGGAGCAGTTCTTC. The V gene is TRBV11-2, the J gene TRBJ2-1, with TRBD2 identical over 7 bases. The CDR3 has 14 residues. V was clipped by 8 bases and J by 10 bases; unmatched bases: 14. Germline assignment: CDR1 SGHAT and CDR2 FQNNGV.

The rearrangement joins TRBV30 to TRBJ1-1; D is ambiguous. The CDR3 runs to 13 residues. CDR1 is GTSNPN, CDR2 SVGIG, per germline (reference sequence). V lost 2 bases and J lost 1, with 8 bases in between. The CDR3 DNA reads TGTGCCTGGAGTACGGGGTCGAACACTGAAGCTTTCTTT. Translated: CAWSTGSNTEAFF.

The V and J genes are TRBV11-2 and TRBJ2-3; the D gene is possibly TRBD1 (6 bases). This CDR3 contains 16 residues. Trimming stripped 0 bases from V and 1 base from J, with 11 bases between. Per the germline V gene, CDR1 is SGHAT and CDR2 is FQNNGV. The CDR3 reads CASSLDQGGGTDTQYF. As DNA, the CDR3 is TGTGCCAGCAGCTTAGATCAAGGGGGAGGCACAGATACGCAGTATTTT.

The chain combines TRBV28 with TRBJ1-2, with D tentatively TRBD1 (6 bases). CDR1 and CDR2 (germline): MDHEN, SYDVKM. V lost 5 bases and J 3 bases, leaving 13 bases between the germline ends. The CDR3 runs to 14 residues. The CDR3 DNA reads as TGTGCCAGCAGTCTAGGGGGGGTCGACTATGGCTACACCTTC. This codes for CASSLGGVDYGYTF.

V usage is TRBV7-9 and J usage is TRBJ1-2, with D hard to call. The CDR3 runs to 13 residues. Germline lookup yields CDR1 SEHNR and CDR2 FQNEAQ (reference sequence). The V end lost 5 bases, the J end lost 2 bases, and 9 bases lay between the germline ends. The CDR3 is CASSLDGNYGYTF. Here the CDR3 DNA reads TGTGCCAGCAGCCTGGACGGGAACTATGGCTACACCTTC. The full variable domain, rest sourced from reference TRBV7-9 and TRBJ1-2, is DTGVSQNPRHKITKRGQNVTFRCDPISEHNRLYWYRQTLGQGPEFLTYFQNEAQLEKSRLLSDRFSAERPKGSFSTLEIQRTEQGDSAMYLCASSLDGNYGYTFGSGTRLTVV.

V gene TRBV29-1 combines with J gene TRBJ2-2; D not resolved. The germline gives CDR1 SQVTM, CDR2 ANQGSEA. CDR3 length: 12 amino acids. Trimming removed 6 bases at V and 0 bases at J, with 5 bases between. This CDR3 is CSVRPNTGELFF. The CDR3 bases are TGCAGCGTCCGGCCGAACACCGGGGAGCTGTTTTTT.